Listed here are 19 T cell receptor beta chains from one sample, sequenced in a study of blood T cell repertoires in COVID-19. The assay was immunoSEQ multiplex PCR, and TCRdb's table has in-frame clones only and misses some. The sample lists 250,000 to 300,000 clones, about 88% occurring once. The material sequenced was peripheral blood. The receptors were gathered from a woman aged 25 to 39 with COVID-19, enrolled during active disease.

V is TRBV7-2 and J is TRBJ2-3; 9 bases line up with TRBD1. This CDR3 contains 16 residues. Trimming took 5 bases from V and 8 from J; bases not matched to a gene: 14. Germline V CDR1 and CDR2: SGHTA, FQGNSA. CDR3 nucleotides: TGTGCCAGCAGCGCCATCCCGGGACAGGGTGGCGGTACGCAGTATTTT. Protein sequence: CASSAIPGQGGGTQYF. The full variable domain, its missing parts supplied by reference TRBV7-2 and TRBJ2-3, is GAGVSQSPSNKVTEKGKDVELRCDPISGHTALYWYRQSLGQGLEFLIYFQGNSAPDKSGLPSDRFSAERTGGSVSTLTIQRTQQEDSAVYLCASSAIPGQGGGTQYFGPGTRLTVL.

The gene calls are TRBV5-1 and TRBJ2-1, with 8 bases that match TRBD2. CDR3 size: 16 residues. Germline CDR1 and CDR2: SGHRS and YFSETQ. V gave up 0 bases and J gave up 0 bases; unmatched junction bases: 2. The CDR3 spells CASSLGLAHSYNEQFF. The CDR3 nucleotides read TGCGCCAGCAGCTTGGGACTAGCGCACTCCTACAATGAGCAGTTCTTC.

The gene calls are TRBV29-1 and TRBJ2-5; 14 nucleotides match TRBD2. The CDR3 length is 15 residues. With V trimmed by 7 bases and J by 7 bases, 11 bases remained unmatched. CDR1 and CDR2 from the germline V gene are SQVTM and ANQGSEA. Here the CDR3 DNA reads TGCAGCGCGCAGACTAGCGGGAGGGCTGAGGGGACCCAGTACTTC. The encoded protein is CSAQTSGRAEGTQYF.

CDR3 region: CASTPGLRTDTQYF. DNA of the CDR3: TGTGCCAGCACCCCGGGACTCCGCACAGATACGCAGTATTTT. The V gene is TRBV6-2 or TRBV6-3, the J gene TRBJ2-3, with a weak D call TRBD2 (6 bases). V was cut by 7 bases and J by 1 base, with 12 bases left in between. CDR3 length: 14 amino acids. Germline loops: CDR1 MNHEY, CDR2 SVGEGT.

The gene calls are TRBV6-6 and TRBJ2-2; 8 positions match TRBD1. CDR1 and CDR2 from the germline V gene are MNHNY and SVGAGI (reference sequence). The ends lost 6 bases at V and 4 bases at J; junction bases unmatched: 7. This CDR3 is built from 15 residues. CDR3 nucleotide sequence: TGTGCCAGCAGGCCCGTCGGGACAGGCACCGGGGAGCTGTTTTTT. Residues: CASRPVGTGTGELFF.

The chain combines TRBV2 with TRBJ1-6; D call uncertain. Trimming removed 1 base at V and 7 bases at J, with 8 bases between. The CDR3 has 14 amino acids. Germline V gives CDR1 SNHLY, CDR2 FYNNEI. The CDR3 DNA sequence: TGTGCCAGCAGTGAAGGGGCAGTAAATTCACCCCTCCACTTT. Its translation: CASSEGAVNSPLHF.

The chain carries TRBV7-2 and TRBJ2-5, with TRBD2 identical over 13 bases. Germline V gene sequence: CDR1 SGHTA, CDR2 FQGNSA. CDR3 length: 16 amino acids. Losses at the gene ends were 4 bases for V and 5 bases for J; bases not matched to a gene: 7. CDR3: CASSSRTSGSIETQYF. The CDR3 DNA is TGTGCCAGCAGCTCGAGGACTAGCGGGAGTATTGAGACCCAGTACTTC.

The chain links TRBV30 to TRBJ2-4, with 10 bases aligning to TRBD2. Germline-derived CDR1 and CDR2 are GTSNPN and SVGIG (reference sequence). The CDR3 has 14 amino acids. Trimming at V came to 2 bases and at J to 6 bases, leaving 4 bases not matched to a gene. The CDR3 spells CAWSYWTSGNIQYF. CDR3 sequence (DNA): TGTGCCTGGAGTTATTGGACTAGCGGAAACATTCAGTACTTC.

The chain carries TRBV14 and TRBJ1-2, with 10 positions matching TRBD1. Germline V gene lookup returns CDR1 SGHDN and CDR2 FVKESK. CDR3 length: 14 residues. Germline trimming cut 4 bases from V and 6 bases from J; bases unmatched to any gene: 5. The CDR3 reads CASSPGQGIHGYTF. The CDR3 DNA reads TGTGCCAGCAGCCCGGGACAGGGGATACATGGCTACACCTTC.

The chain carries TRBV7-9 and TRBJ1-1; TRBD1 is a possible D gene (5 bases). Deletions cut 9 bases from V and 0 bases from J, with 14 bases between. This CDR3 spans 14 amino acids. CDR1 and CDR2 (germline): SEHNR, FQNEAQ (reference sequence). DNA of the CDR3: TGTGCCAGTGTGATGACAGAGTTGAACACTGAAGCTTTCTTT. Translating it yields CASVMTELNTEAFF.

V is TRBV28 and J is TRBJ2-1; 10 bases are shared with TRBD2. V was clipped by 6 bases and J by 6 bases; unmatched bases: 17. Germline CDR1 is MDHEN and CDR2 is SYDVKM. The CDR3 extends over 18 amino acids. CDR3 DNA sequence: TGTGCCAGCAGGGCTACGGGACTAGCGACCTCGAGGGTCAATGAGCAGTTCTTC. As protein: CASRATGLATSRVNEQFF. The full variable domain, with the rest looked up from reference TRBV28 and TRBJ2-1, is DVKVTQSSRYLVKRTGEKVFLECVQDMDHENMFWYRQDPGLGLRLIYFSYDVKMKEKGDIPEGYSVSREKKERFSLILESASTNQTSMYLCASRATGLATSRVNEQFFGPGTRLTVL.

This chain joins TRBV11-2 and TRBJ2-2, with a weak D call TRBD1 (5 bases). The V end lost 5 bases, the J end lost 1 base, and 20 bases lay between the germline ends. CDR3 length: 18 amino acids. Germline values: CDR1 SGHAT, CDR2 FQNNGV. The CDR3 region has the DNA TGTGCCAGCAGCCGGTTTATGGGCAGGGTCGGGAACACCGGGGAGCTGTTTTTT. This codes for CASSRFMGRVGNTGELFF.

The chain recombines TRBV6-6 with TRBJ1-1, with 8 bases that match TRBD1. The CDR3 length is 13 residues. Trimming removed 2 bases from V and 10 bases from J; junction bases left unmatched: 6. The germline V gene has CDR1 MNHNY and CDR2 SVGAGI (reference sequence). CDR3 loop: CASSYRTGLGAFF. CDR3 DNA sequence: TGTGCCAGCAGTTACCGGACAGGGTTGGGAGCTTTCTTT.

Only a few counts were recorded for this clone. In nucleotides, the CDR3 is TGTGCCAGCAGCCAAGCCCGACAAAGCGGCACTGAAGCTTTCTTT. Translation: CASSQARQSGTEAFF. The chain links TRBV4-2 to TRBJ1-1; no reliable D call. This CDR3 contains 15 residues. The V end lost 1 base, the J end lost 4 bases, and 13 bases lay between the germline ends. Germline V gene data show CDR1 as LGHNA and CDR2 as YNFKEQ.

V and J are TRBV10-1 and TRBJ2-5; D is perhaps TRBD2 (5 bases). Looked up from germline, CDR1 is WNHNN and CDR2 is SYGVQD (reference sequence). The CDR3 extends over 14 amino acids. The V and J ends lost 5 bases and 1 base respectively, with 11 bases between them. The chain's CDR3 is CASSLGNLQETQYF. DNA of the CDR3: TGCGCCAGCAGTCTCGGGAACCTCCAAGAGACCCAGTACTTC.

This clone was seen a few times. This chain uses TRBV6-5 with TRBJ2-7, with D possibly being TRBD1 (5 bases). CDR1 MNHEY and CDR2 SVGAGI come from the germline V gene. This CDR3 comprises 13 residues. V dropped 0 bases and J dropped 3 bases, with 6 bases sitting between them. The CDR3: CASSYSTDYEQYF. The DNA of the CDR3 is TGTGCCAGCAGTTACTCGACAGACTACGAGCAGTACTTC.

V and J are TRBV18 and TRBJ2-1, with 8 bases matching TRBD2. CDR1 and CDR2 (germline): KGHSH, LQKENI. J lost 0 bases, V lost 3 bases, and 1 base had no gene match. The CDR3 totals 15 residues. The CDR3 bases are TGTGCCAGCTCACCGAGCGGGAGCTCCTACAATGAGCAGTTCTTC. Amino acids: CASSPSGSSYNEQFF.

J is TRBJ2-1 and V is TRBV9; D might be TRBD1 (6 bases). Germline CDR1 and CDR2: SGDLS and YYNGEE. The CDR3 is 14 amino acids. V shed 3 bases and J shed 5 bases, with 12 bases lying between them. The CDR3, as DNA: TGTGCCAGCAGCGCGCAGGGGCCCGACAATGAGCAGTTCTTC. Its protein is CASSAQGPDNEQFF.

The chain joins TRBV9 to TRBJ2-3, with no clear D. Germline CDR1 SGDLS, CDR2 YYNGEE. The CDR3 has 12 residues. V lost 4 bases and J 6 bases, leaving 9 bases between the germline ends. The DNA for the CDR3 is TGTGCCAGCAGCCCCAGTCTGGATACGCAGTATTTT. Translating gives CASSPSLDTQYF.